The 27 T cell receptor beta chains listed next were all sequenced from one sample in a study of response to subunit inactivated influenza vaccine. TCRdb redid the calling of the RT-PCR reads with MiXCR, one entry per CDR3 protein. The data show around 570,000 distinct CDR3 sequences, about 10% seen once. These data also formed part of another study, on T cells expressing NK-cell markers. From that paper: TCR beta cDNA was made by 5'RACE template switching with UMIs.

The sequences come from PBMCs from blood, collected on the day of vaccination. Source of these receptors: a man in his fifties who received an inactivated influenza vaccine.

This clonotype was detected only a few times. The CDR3 protein is CASSYWTSGIYNEQFF. CDR3 bases: TGTGCCAGCAGTTATTGGACTAGCGGGATATACAATGAGCAGTTCTTC. The chain has TRBV6-2 or TRBV6-3 and TRBJ2-1; TRBD2 agrees at 12 bases. The CDR3 has 16 amino acids. CDR1 is MNHEY, CDR2 SVGEGT, per germline. With 3 bases clipped from V and 4 bases from J, the junction kept 4 bases outside the gene matches.

V and J are TRBV27 and TRBJ2-5; D might be TRBD2 (5 bases). The CDR3 totals 14 residues. The ends were cut back, 5 bases at V and 4 bases at J, with 14 bases in the middle. The germline CDR1 and CDR2 sequences are MNHEY and SMNVEV (reference sequence). For the CDR3, the DNA is TGTGCCAGCAGTCAAACTAGTTTCGGAGAGACCCAGTACTTC. This codes for CASSQTSFGETQYF.

This clonotype was seen more than once but under ten times. The rearrangement joins TRBV11-2 to TRBJ2-7; D possibly corresponds to TRBD1 (6 bases). V lost 5 bases, J lost 2 bases, and 16 bases lay in between. Germline values: CDR1 SGHAT, CDR2 FQNNGV. The CDR3 sequence is 15 residues long. Here the CDR3 DNA reads TGTGCCAGCAGCCCAGTGTCCAGGGGCCCCTACGAGCAGTACTTC. As protein: CASSPVSRGPYEQYF.

This clonotype was seen a single time. The rearrangement joins TRBV18 to TRBJ1-2; D is ambiguous. The germline CDR1 and CDR2 sequences are KGHSH and LQKENI. V was cut by 2 bases and J by 4 bases, with 8 bases left in between. This CDR3 comprises 13 residues. The CDR3 is CASSPGFGYGYTF. CDR3 nucleotides: TGTGCCAGCTCACCAGGGTTCGGCTATGGCTACACCTTC.

V gene TRBV5-4 combines with J gene TRBJ2-5; TRBD2 matches 9 bases. The CDR3 contains 15 residues. Germline-derived CDR1 and CDR2 are SGHNT and YYREEE (reference sequence). The V gene end was trimmed by 2 bases and the J gene end by 5 bases; junction bases not matched to a gene: 7. The CDR3 region has the DNA TGTGCCAGCAGCTTTGGTAGCGGGAGATCTGAGACCCAGTACTTC. Amino acid sequence: CASSFGSGRSETQYF. The whole variable domain, remainder taken from reference TRBV5-4 and TRBJ2-5, is ETGVTQSPTHLIKTRGQQVTLRCSSQSGHNTVSWYQQALGQGPQFIFQYYREEENGRGNFPPRFSGLQFPNYSSELNVNALELDDSALYLCASSFGSGRSETQYFGPGTRLLVL.

V and J are TRBV5-1 and TRBJ2-3; 9 bases match TRBD1. Germline values: CDR1 SGHRS, CDR2 YFSETQ. The CDR3 contains 15 residues. Losses at the gene ends were 2 bases for V and 8 bases for J; bases not matched to a gene: 9. In DNA, the CDR3 is TGCGCCAGCAGCTTTGGACAGGGGCGAGTAGGTACGCAGTATTTT. Translation: CASSFGQGRVGTQYF.

J is TRBJ2-3 and V is TRBV28; D ambiguous. Trimming cost V 6 bases and J 4 bases, with 23 bases left between them. CDR3 length: 17 residues. The germline CDR1 and CDR2 sequences are MDHEN and SYDVKM. The CDR3 loop reads CASSFSRTQIGPDTQYF. The CDR3 region has the DNA TGTGCCAGCAGCTTTAGTCGGACCCAGATAGGGCCAGATACGCAGTATTTT. Combining the CDR3 with reference TRBV28 and TRBJ2-3 gives the whole variable domain DVKVTQSSRYLVKRTGEKVFLECVQDMDHENMFWYRQDPGLGLRLIYFSYDVKMKEKGDIPEGYSVSREKKERFSLILESASTNQTSMYLCASSFSRTQIGPDTQYFGPGTRLTVL.

The rearrangement uses TRBV7-9 and TRBJ2-3; D remains unclear. This CDR3 has 14 amino acids. CDR1 SEHNR and CDR2 FQNEAQ come from the germline V gene (reference sequence). V shed 5 bases and J shed 4 bases, with 13 bases lying between them. CDR3 coding DNA: TGTGCCAGCAGCCGTGGGGTGCTCGCAGATACGCAGTATTTT. Its protein is CASSRGVLADTQYF.

As concerns this clonotype: A much larger clone differs from this one at a single base, so this may be a read error. CDR3 sequence: CSARRWRVSEAFF. The CDR3 DNA reads TGCAGTGCTCGGCGGTGGCGTGTCTCTGAAGCTTTCTTT. The genes are TRBV20-1 and TRBJ1-1; D uncertain. Trimming removed 5 bases from V and 6 bases from J, with 16 bases in between. Germline V lookup: CDR1 DFQATT, CDR2 SNEGSKA (reference sequence). There are 13 residues in the CDR3.

CDR3 nucleotides: TGCAGTGTCCGGCTAGCGGCTAGCACAGATACGCAGTATTTT. Translation gives CSVRLAASTDTQYF. The rearrangement links TRBV20-1 to TRBJ2-3, with TRBD2 matching over 7 bases. Germline V CDR1 and CDR2: DFQATT, SNEGSKA (reference sequence). The CDR3 runs to 14 residues. With 7 bases clipped from V and 0 bases from J, the junction kept 7 bases outside the gene matches.

This clonotype was seen only a few times. The genes are TRBV18 and TRBJ2-2; D is ambiguous. The germline V gene encodes CDR1 KGHSH and CDR2 LQKENI. There are 16 residues in the CDR3. V lost 2 bases, J lost 2 bases, and 12 bases lay in between. The CDR3 bases are TGTGCCAGCTCACCAGCGTTTGCCGCTAACACCGGGGAGCTGTTTTTT. Translation: CASSPAFAANTGELFF.

This clonotype was seen a few times. CDR3 residues: CSGSSGNYEQYF. The CDR3, as DNA: TGCAGTGGGTCTAGCGGCAATTACGAGCAGTACTTC. The chain is built from TRBV20-1 and TRBJ2-7; 7 positions agree with TRBD2. Germline CDR1 is DFQATT and CDR2 is SNEGSKA (reference sequence). The CDR3 is 12 amino acids. Trimming at V came to 7 bases and at J to 4 bases, leaving 7 bases not matched to a gene.

This clonotype has a handful of counts. This rearrangement joins TRBV3-1 to TRBJ1-6; 8 nucleotides agree with TRBD1. Germline loops: CDR1 LGHDT, CDR2 YNNKEL (reference sequence). Trimming took 2 bases from V and 9 from J; bases not matched to a gene: 12. This CDR3 contains 17 residues. CDR3 sequence reads: CASSQLGRGQGRSPLHF. DNA of the CDR3: TGTGCCAGCAGCCAATTGGGCCGAGGACAGGGACGTTCACCCCTCCACTTT. Filled out from reference TRBV3-1 and TRBJ1-6, the complete variable domain reads DTAVSQTPKYLVTQMGNDKSIKCEQNLGHDTMYWYKQDSKKFLKIMFSYNNKELIINETVPNRFSPKSPDKAHLNLHINSLELGDSAVYFCASSQLGRGQGRSPLHFGNGTRLTVT.

The chain recombines TRBV7-9 with TRBJ1-1; D unclear. The CDR3 loop spans 13 amino acids. CDR1 is SEHNR and CDR2 is FQNEAQ in the germline V gene (reference sequence). With 8 bases removed from V and 5 bases from J, the gap between germline ends came to 15 bases. The CDR3 coding sequence is TGTGCCAGCCGTCTCCCGGTTCGAACTGAAGCTTTCTTT. Amino acids: CASRLPVRTEAFF.

This clonotype was counted only a few times. The chain combines TRBV12-3 or TRBV12-4 with TRBJ2-7; TRBD1 aligns across 7 bases. CDR3 length: 14 residues. Trimming cost V 1 base and J 6 bases; bases outside gene matches: 6. The CDR3 coding sequence is TGTGCCAGCAGTTTAGGACGACAGGGTGGCGAGCAGTACTTC. Its translation: CASSLGRQGGEQYF.

The chain combines TRBV10-1 with TRBJ2-7; D is possibly TRBD1 (5 bases). Germline CDR1 is WNHNN and CDR2 is SYGVQD (reference sequence). The CDR3 runs to 15 residues. Trimming removed 1 base from V and 2 bases from J, with 12 bases in between. CDR3 DNA: TGCGCCAGCAGTGAGTATTTGACAGAGACCTACGAGCAGTACTTC. Encoded protein: CASSEYLTETYEQYF.

This chain joins TRBV7-2 and TRBJ2-7, with 7 bases lining up with TRBD2. Germline values: CDR1 SGHTA, CDR2 FQGNSA. The CDR3 is 14 residues long. Here the CDR3 reads CASGRQAGQNEQYF. The CDR3 DNA is TGTGCATCAGGCCGACAAGCGGGGCAAAACGAGCAGTACTTC.

This chain connects TRBV11-3 to TRBJ2-7; tentatively, D is TRBD1 (5 bases). Germline V gene data show CDR1 as SGHNT and CDR2 as YENEEA. This CDR3 has 14 residues. V lost 5 bases, J lost 0 bases, and 11 bases lay in between. The CDR3 nucleotides are TGTGCCAGCAGCAAGGGGATTCTCTCCTACGAGCAGTACTTC. As protein: CASSKGILSYEQYF.

The genes are TRBV6-1 and TRBJ2-1; TRBD2 aligns across 10 bases. This CDR3 has 13 residues. The V gene's germline CDR1 is MNHNS and CDR2 SASEGT. Losses at the gene ends were 5 bases for V and 9 bases for J; bases not matched to a gene: 4. CDR3 region: CASSTAGGAEQFF. CDR3 in DNA: TGTGCCAGCAGTACAGCGGGGGGGGCTGAGCAGTTCTTC.

The J gene is TRBJ2-1, the V gene TRBV20-1, with a tentative D call TRBD1 (6 bases). The V end lost 7 bases, the J end lost 9 bases, and 16 bases lay between the germline ends. Germline V gene sequence: CDR1 DFQATT, CDR2 SNEGSKA (reference sequence). The CDR3 runs 12 residues. The DNA of the CDR3 is TGCAGTGTCGAAACAGGGACCCCTGAGCAGTTCTTC. Protein product: CSVETGTPEQFF.

This clonotype came up many times. CDR3 sequence (DNA): TGCGCCAGCAGCCCCCCAACTAGCGGGAGCACAGATACGCAGTATTTT. Protein product: CASSPPTSGSTDTQYF. This chain uses TRBV5-1 with TRBJ2-3, with 9 bases matching TRBD2. The CDR3 has 16 residues. V was clipped by 4 bases and J by 0 bases; unmatched bases: 6. CDR1 is SGHRS and CDR2 is YFSETQ in the germline V gene.

The sample holds a few counts of this clonotype. CDR3 protein: CSVEEGGSYEQYF. In DNA form, the CDR3 reads TGCAGCGTTGAAGAAGGAGGGTCCTACGAGCAGTACTTC. The V and J genes are TRBV29-1 and TRBJ2-7, with D possibly being TRBD2 (6 bases). Trimming shortened V by 0 bases and J by 1 base, and 7 bases separated the two germline ends. The CDR3 is made up of 13 amino acids. CDR1 SQVTM and CDR2 ANQGSEA come from the germline V gene.

This clonotype appeared a few times. The gene calls are TRBV5-1 and TRBJ2-1; 11 nucleotides match TRBD2. Trimming took 0 bases from V and 7 from J; bases not matched to a gene: 9. The length of the CDR3 is 17 residues. CDR1 SGHRS and CDR2 YFSETQ come from the germline V gene. The CDR3 is CASSLGLAGPGRNEQFF. The CDR3 DNA reads as TGCGCCAGCAGCTTGGGACTAGCGGGACCCGGGCGGAATGAGCAGTTCTTC.

The chain is built from TRBV28 and TRBJ2-5; D not certain. Trimming shortened V by 3 bases and J by 3 bases, and 5 bases separated the two germline ends. The CDR3 covers 12 residues. Germline assignment: CDR1 MDHEN and CDR2 SYDVKM. The CDR3 nucleotides read TGTGCCAGCAGTTTCTCAGAAGAGACCCAGTACTTC. Protein: CASSFSEETQYF. Looking up the rest from reference TRBV28 and TRBJ2-5 gives the full variable domain: DVKVTQSSRYLVKRTGEKVFLECVQDMDHENMFWYRQDPGLGLRLIYFSYDVKMKEKGDIPEGYSVSREKKERFSLILESASTNQTSMYLCASSFSEETQYFGPGTRLLVL.

This sequence joins TRBV12-3 or TRBV12-4 and TRBJ2-4; D is perhaps TRBD2 (5 bases). The V gene lost 3 bases and the J gene lost 0 bases, with 12 bases spanning the gap. The CDR3 runs to 16 residues. CDR3 coding DNA: TGTGCCAGCAGTTTTGGACTGATACTAGCCAAAAACATTCAGTACTTC. This gives the protein CASSFGLILAKNIQYF.

There are a few counts of this clonotype. This CDR3 is CASRLRVTGDTEAFF. CDR3 DNA sequence: TGTGCCAGCAGGTTGAGGGTAACAGGGGACACTGAAGCTTTCTTT. The rearrangement joins TRBV7-2 to TRBJ1-1; TRBD1 matches 7 bases. The CDR3 is made up of 15 amino acids. Trimming removed 6 bases from V and 3 bases from J; junction bases left unmatched: 10. In germline, CDR1 is SGHTA, CDR2 FQGNSA.

This clonotype was observed a few times. The chain joins TRBV28 to TRBJ2-5; a weak D match, TRBD1 (5 bases). Germline CDR1 and CDR2: MDHEN and SYDVKM. V was trimmed by 7 bases and J by 3 bases, leaving 15 bases between them. The CDR3 consists of 14 residues. The CDR3 loop is CASTAYQGKETQYF. The CDR3 bases are TGTGCCAGCACCGCCTATCAGGGTAAAGAGACCCAGTACTTC.